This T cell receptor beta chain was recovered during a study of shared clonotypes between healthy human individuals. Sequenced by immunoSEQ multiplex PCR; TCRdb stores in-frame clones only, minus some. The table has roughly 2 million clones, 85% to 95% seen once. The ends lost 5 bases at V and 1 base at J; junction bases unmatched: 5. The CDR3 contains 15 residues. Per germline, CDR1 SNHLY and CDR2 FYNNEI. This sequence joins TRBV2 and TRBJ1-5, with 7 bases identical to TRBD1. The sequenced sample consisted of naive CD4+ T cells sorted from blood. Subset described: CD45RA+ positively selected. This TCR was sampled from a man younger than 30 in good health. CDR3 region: CASSREGASNQPQHF. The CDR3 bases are TGTGCCAGCAGTAGGGAGGGGGCAAGCAATCAGCCCCAGCATTTT. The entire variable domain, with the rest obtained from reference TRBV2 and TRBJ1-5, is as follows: EPEVTQTPSHQVTQMGQEVILRCVPISNHLYFYWYRQILGQKVEFLVSFYNNEISEKSEIFDDQFSVERPDGSNFTLKIRSTKLEDSAMYFCASSREGASNQPQHFGDGTRLSIL.